Following are 8 T cell receptor beta chains from one sample sequenced in a study of T cell repertoires in cytomegalovirus infection. One entry per CDR3 protein results from TCRdb running MiXCR on the reads. The top ten clones hold around 9.6% of a sample with hundreds of thousands of distinct CDR3 sequences, about 10% of them seen once. The material sequenced was PBMCs. Source of these receptors: a human donor in good health (CMV status not recorded). Some clones in this sample may be carry-over from other donors' samples.

This clonotype was recorded at least ten times. In DNA form, the CDR3 reads TGTGCCAGCAGTTTCTCCCCACAAGAGACCCAGTACTTC. It yields the protein CASSFSPQETQYF. This sequence joins TRBV12-3 or TRBV12-4 and TRBJ2-5; the D is unclear. The V and J ends lost 3 bases and 2 bases respectively, with 7 bases between them. CDR3 length: 13 amino acids.

This clonotype occurred many times. This chain uses TRBV2 with TRBJ1-1; D is unclear. CDR1 and CDR2 from the germline V gene are SNHLY and FYNNEI. The V end was cut by 7 bases, the J end by 0 bases, with 9 bases between. The CDR3 contains 13 residues. The CDR3 bases are TGTGCCAGCAAAGGAGACATGAACACTGAAGCTTTCTTT. Its translation is CASKGDMNTEAFF.

This clonotype was recorded many times. The chain uses TRBV5-1 and TRBJ2-3; 14 positions match TRBD2. The length of the CDR3 is 19 residues. Losses at the gene ends were 5 bases for V and 4 bases for J; bases not matched to a gene: 15. The V gene's germline CDR1 is SGHRS and CDR2 YFSETQ. CDR3 nucleotide sequence: TGCGCCAGCAGTAACCCCGGGACTAGCGGGAGACTACCGCCAGATACGCAGTATTTT. This sequence encodes CASSNPGTSGRLPPDTQYF.

This clonotype occurred a few times. The chain carries TRBV9 and TRBJ1-1, with D tentatively TRBD1 (6 bases). Trimming removed 0 bases from V and 7 bases from J, with 10 bases in between. The CDR3 is 13 amino acids. The germline V gene has CDR1 SGDLS and CDR2 YYNGEE. In DNA form, the CDR3 reads TGTGCCAGCAGCGTAGGACAGGCCAGTGAAGCTTTCTTT. It yields the protein CASSVGQASEAFF. Drawing the rest from reference TRBV9 and TRBJ1-1, the complete variable domain is DSGVTQTPKHLITATGQRVTLRCSPRSGDLSVYWYQQSLDQGLQFLIQYYNGEERAKGNILERFSAQQFPDLHSELNLSSLELGDSALYFCASSVGQASEAFFGQGTRLTVV.

This chain connects TRBV20-1 to TRBJ1-6; possible D gene TRBD1, 6 bases. The germline V and J ends were trimmed by 0 bases and 8 bases, with 11 bases remaining between them. CDR3 length: 14 residues. CDR1 and CDR2 from the germline V gene are DFQATT and SNEGSKA (reference sequence). CDR3 sequence: CSAREGGVHSPLHF. The CDR3 DNA follows: TGCAGTGCTAGAGAAGGGGGGGTACATTCACCCCTCCACTTT.

The J gene is TRBJ1-2, the V gene TRBV24-1; D gene uncertain. The germline gives CDR1 KGHDR, CDR2 SFDVKD. The CDR3 runs to 14 residues. Trimming took 3 bases from V and 2 from J, leaving 9 bases between them. The CDR3 loop is CATSDIGRNYGYTF. The CDR3 region has the DNA TGTGCCACCAGTGATATCGGACGGAACTATGGCTACACCTTC.

This clonotype was counted ten times or more. This sequence joins TRBV19 and TRBJ1-2; 8 bases align to TRBD1. The J segment lost 6 bases and the V segment lost 4 bases, leaving 4 bases of the junction unmatched. Germline lookup yields CDR1 LNHDA and CDR2 SQIVND (reference sequence). The CDR3 contains 13 residues. The chain's CDR3 is CASSTDREHGYTF. The CDR3 coding sequence is TGTGCCAGTAGTACGGACAGGGAACATGGCTACACCTTC.

This clonotype has at least ten counts. V gene TRBV5-6 combines with J gene TRBJ1-1; no clear D. This CDR3 is 13 amino acids long. The germline V and J ends were trimmed by 1 base and 5 bases, with 9 bases remaining between them. Germline CDR1 and CDR2: SGHDT and YYEEEE. The CDR3 sequence: CASSLWRRTEAFF. The DNA of the CDR3 is TGTGCCAGCAGCTTGTGGAGGCGGACTGAAGCTTTCTTT.